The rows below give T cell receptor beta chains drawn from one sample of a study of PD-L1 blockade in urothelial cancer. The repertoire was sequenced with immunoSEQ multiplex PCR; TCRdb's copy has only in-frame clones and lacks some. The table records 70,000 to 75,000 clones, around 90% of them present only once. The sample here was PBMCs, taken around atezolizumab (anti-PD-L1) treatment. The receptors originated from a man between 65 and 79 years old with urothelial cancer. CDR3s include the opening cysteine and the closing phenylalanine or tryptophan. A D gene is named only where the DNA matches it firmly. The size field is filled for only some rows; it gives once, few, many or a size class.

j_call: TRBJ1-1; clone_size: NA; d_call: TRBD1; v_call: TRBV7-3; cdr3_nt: TGTGCCAGCAGCTTAACGGCGGGACAGGGTGGTGGGGGTGCTTTCTTT; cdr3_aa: CASSLTAGQGGGGAFF
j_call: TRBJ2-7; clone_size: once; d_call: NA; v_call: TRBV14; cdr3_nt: TGTGCCAGCAGCCAACGGACAGAAACCTCCTACGAGCAGTACTTC; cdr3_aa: CASSQRTETSYEQYF
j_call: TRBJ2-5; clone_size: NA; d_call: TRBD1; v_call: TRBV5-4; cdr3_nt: TGTGCCAGCAGCTTAAGGACAGGCCAAGAGACCCAGTACTTC; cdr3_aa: CASSLRTGQETQYF
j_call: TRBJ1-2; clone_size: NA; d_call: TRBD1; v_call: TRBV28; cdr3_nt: TGTGCCGGCAATACAGGGGGGTATAACTATGGCTACACCTTC; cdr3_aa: CAGNTGGYNYGYTF
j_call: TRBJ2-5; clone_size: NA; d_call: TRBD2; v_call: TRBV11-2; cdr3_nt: TGTGCCAGCAGCTCATCTAGCGGGATTACCCAGTACTTC; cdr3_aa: CASSSSSGITQYF
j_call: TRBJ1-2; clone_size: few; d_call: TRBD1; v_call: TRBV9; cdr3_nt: TGTGCCAGCAGCCTTACAGGGGGCCTAGGCTACACCTTC; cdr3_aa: CASSLTGGLGYTF
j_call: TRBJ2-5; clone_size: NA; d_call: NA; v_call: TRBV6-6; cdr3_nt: TGTGCCAGCAGGACTGGCCCTGCCCAAGAGACCCAGTACTTC; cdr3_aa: CASRTGPAQETQYF
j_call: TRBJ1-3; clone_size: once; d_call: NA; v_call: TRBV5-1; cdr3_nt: TGCGCCAGCAGCATTAGACAGGCTAGCTCTGGAAACACCATATATTTT; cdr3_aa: CASSIRQASSGNTIYF
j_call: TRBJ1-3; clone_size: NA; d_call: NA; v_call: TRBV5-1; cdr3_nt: TGCGCCAGCAGCTTGGCAGGATCAACTGGGTCCGGAAACACCATATATTTT; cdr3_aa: CASSLAGSTGSGNTIYF
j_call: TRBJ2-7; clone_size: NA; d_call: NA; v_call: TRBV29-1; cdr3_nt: TGCAGCGTGCAAAGGGGCGCCTCCTACGAGCAGTACTTC; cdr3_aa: CSVQRGASYEQYF
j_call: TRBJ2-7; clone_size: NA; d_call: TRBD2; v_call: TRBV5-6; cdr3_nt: TGTGCCAGCGGGAGGGAAATACCCTACGAGCAGTACTTC; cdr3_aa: CASGREIPYEQYF
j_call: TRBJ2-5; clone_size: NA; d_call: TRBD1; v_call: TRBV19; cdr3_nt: TGTGCCAGTAGTGCCCGGACAGGGGGCGGGGAGACCCAGTACTTC; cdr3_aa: CASSARTGGGETQYF
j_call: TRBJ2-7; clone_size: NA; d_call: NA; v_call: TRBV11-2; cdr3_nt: TGTGCCAGCAGCTCTGTTACCGGGACATTGCTCACCTACGAGCAGTACTTC; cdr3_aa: CASSSVTGTLLTYEQYF
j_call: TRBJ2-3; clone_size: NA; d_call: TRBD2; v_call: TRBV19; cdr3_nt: TGTGCCAGTAGTGTTAGCGGGAGGGCCGCAGATACGCAGTATTTT; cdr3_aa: CASSVSGRAADTQYF
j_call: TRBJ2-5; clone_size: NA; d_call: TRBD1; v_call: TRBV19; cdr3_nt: TGTGCCAGTAGTCCCCGGGACAGGGACAAGACCCAGTACTTC; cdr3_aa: CASSPRDRDKTQYF
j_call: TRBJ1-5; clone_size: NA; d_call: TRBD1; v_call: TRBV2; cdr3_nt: TGTGCCAGCACTTTCGAAGACAGGGGAGGTCAGCCCCAGCATTTT; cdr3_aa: CASTFEDRGGQPQHF
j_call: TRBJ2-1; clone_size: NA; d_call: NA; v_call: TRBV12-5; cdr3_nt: TGTGCTAGTGGTTTGGTAGGGGGAAATGAGCAGTTCTTC; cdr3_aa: CASGLVGGNEQFF
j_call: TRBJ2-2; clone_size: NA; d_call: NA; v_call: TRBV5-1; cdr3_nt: TGCGCCAGCAGCTTGGATGGGACAAAGACCGGGGAGCTGTTTTTT; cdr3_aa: CASSLDGTKTGELFF
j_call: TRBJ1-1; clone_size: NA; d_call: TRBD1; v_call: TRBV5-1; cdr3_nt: TGCGCCAGCAGCTCCAAGACAGGGGGCACTGAAGCTTTCTTT; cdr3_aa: CASSSKTGGTEAFF
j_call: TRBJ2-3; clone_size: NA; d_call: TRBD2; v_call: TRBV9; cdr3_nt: TGTGCCAGCAGCGTAGGTACTAGCGGGAGTACAGATACGCAGTATTTT; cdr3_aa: CASSVGTSGSTDTQYF